These T cell receptor beta chains were read from a single sample in a study of PD-1 blockade in classical Hodgkin lymphoma. Profiling relied on immunoSEQ multiplex PCR, and the TCRdb table lists in-frame clones only, not all of them. The sample contains 23,000 or so clones, over 65% of which appear only once. The sequencing here drew on peripheral blood mononuclear cells (PBMCs), taken before the fourth cycle of nivolumab. The source of these receptors is a human donor with classical Hodgkin lymphoma. Each CDR3 is given with its conserved first and last residue. Each record gives: V gene, J gene, clone size, D gene, CDR3 protein, CDR3 DNA. D genes are given only for firm matches. Clone size, where shown, is once, few, many, or a class for clones that have expanded.

v_gene: TRBV9; j_gene: TRBJ1-2; abundance: .; d_gene: .; CDR3aa: CASSVTGQNYGYTF; CDR3nt: TGTGCCAGCAGCGTGACAGGACAGAACTATGGCTACACCTTC
v_gene: TRBV6-6; j_gene: TRBJ2-2; abundance: .; d_gene: TRBD2; CDR3aa: CASSRLAGAYTGELFF; CDR3nt: TGTGCCAGCAGCCGACTAGCGGGAGCTTACACCGGGGAGCTGTTTTTT
v_gene: TRBV10-3; j_gene: TRBJ2-3; abundance: .; d_gene: .; CDR3aa: CAISDKKGPSTDTQYF; CDR3nt: TGTGCCATCAGTGATAAGAAGGGACCCAGCACAGATACGCAGTATTTT
v_gene: TRBV30; j_gene: TRBJ2-1; abundance: .; d_gene: .; CDR3aa: CAWRDRWAYNEQFF; CDR3nt: TGTGCCTGGAGGGACCGATGGGCTTACAATGAGCAGTTCTTC
v_gene: TRBV2; j_gene: TRBJ2-1; abundance: .; d_gene: .; CDR3aa: CASRGPPHNEQFF; CDR3nt: TGTGCCAGCAGGGGGCCCCCACACAATGAGCAGTTCTTC
v_gene: TRBV29-1; j_gene: TRBJ2-1; abundance: .; d_gene: .; CDR3aa: CSVAGQGIVNEQFF; CDR3nt: TGCAGCGTCGCCGGGCAGGGGATTGTGAATGAGCAGTTCTTC
v_gene: TRBV13; j_gene: TRBJ2-2; abundance: .; d_gene: TRBD1; CDR3aa: CASSSNPFDRGRKTGELFF; CDR3nt: TGTGCCAGCAGCTCGAACCCCTTTGACAGGGGGAGAAAGACCGGGGAGCTGTTTTTT
v_gene: TRBV7-9; j_gene: TRBJ1-1; abundance: .; d_gene: TRBD1; CDR3aa: CASSSSGTGEKAFF; CDR3nt: TGTGCCAGCAGCTCCAGCGGGACAGGGGAGAAAGCTTTCTTT
v_gene: TRBV30; j_gene: TRBJ2-2; abundance: few; d_gene: .; CDR3aa: CAWSPPLRRTGELFF; CDR3nt: TGTGCCTGGAGCCCCCCGTTGCGGCGCACCGGGGAGCTGTTTTTT
v_gene: TRBV14; j_gene: TRBJ2-1; abundance: .; d_gene: .; CDR3aa: CASSQDFKREGGNEQFF; CDR3nt: TGTGCCAGCAGCCAAGACTTCAAAAGAGAGGGGGGCAATGAGCAGTTCTTC
v_gene: TRBV27; j_gene: TRBJ2-1; abundance: .; d_gene: .; CDR3aa: CASSLDTLYNEQFF; CDR3nt: TGTGCCAGCAGTTTAGACACCCTTTACAATGAGCAGTTCTTC
v_gene: TRBV27; j_gene: TRBJ1-2; abundance: .; d_gene: .; CDR3aa: CASSLSGKPNYGYTF; CDR3nt: TGTGCCAGCAGTTTATCGGGCAAACCTAACTATGGCTACACCTTC
v_gene: TRBV30; j_gene: TRBJ1-2; abundance: .; d_gene: .; CDR3aa: CAWRPTNRYGYTF; CDR3nt: TGTGCCTGGAGACCCACGAACCGATATGGCTACACCTTC
v_gene: TRBV6-5; j_gene: TRBJ1-3; abundance: once; d_gene: .; CDR3aa: CASSSYRVRNTIYF; CDR3nt: TGTGCCAGCAGCTCGTACAGGGTCAGAAACACCATATATTTT
v_gene: TRBV5-4; j_gene: TRBJ2-2; abundance: few; d_gene: TRBD2; CDR3aa: CASSLLLAGGIGELFF; CDR3nt: TGTGCCAGCAGCTTGCTACTAGCGGGGGGAATCGGGGAGCTGTTTTTT
v_gene: TRBV27; j_gene: TRBJ2-7; abundance: few; d_gene: .; CDR3aa: CASSPRGTLSSYEQYF; CDR3nt: TGTGCCAGCAGTCCCAGGGGAACATTGAGCTCCTACGAGCAGTACTTC
v_gene: TRBV27; j_gene: TRBJ1-3; abundance: .; d_gene: .; CDR3aa: CASSLNAVHSGNTIYF; CDR3nt: TGTGCCAGCAGTTTAAATGCAGTCCACTCTGGAAACACCATATATTTT
v_gene: TRBV9; j_gene: TRBJ1-6; abundance: once; d_gene: TRBD1; CDR3aa: CASSAQGAGSPLHF; CDR3nt: TGTGCCAGCAGCGCACAGGGGGCCGGGTCACCCCTCCACTTT
v_gene: TRBV27; j_gene: TRBJ2-7; abundance: .; d_gene: .; CDR3aa: CASSLSLFSSYEQYF; CDR3nt: TGTGCCAGCAGTTTATCGCTTTTCTCCTCCTACGAGCAGTACTTC
v_gene: TRBV4-2; j_gene: TRBJ2-3; abundance: .; d_gene: TRBD2; CDR3aa: CASSQDGLAGLLSTDTQYF; CDR3nt: TGTGCCAGCAGCCAAGATGGGCTAGCGGGGCTCCTTAGCACAGATACGCAGTATTTT
v_gene: TRBV2; j_gene: TRBJ2-3; abundance: .; d_gene: TRBD1; CDR3aa: CASSLKDRETLGSITDTQYF; CDR3nt: TGTGCCAGCAGCCTTAAGGACAGGGAAACTTTGGGCTCTATCACAGATACGCAGTATTTT
v_gene: TRBV9; j_gene: TRBJ1-3; abundance: .; d_gene: .; CDR3aa: CASSVAPEQNGNTIYF; CDR3nt: TGTGCCAGCAGCGTAGCCCCCGAACAGAATGGAAACACCATATATTTT
v_gene: TRBV30; j_gene: TRBJ1-4; abundance: .; d_gene: .; CDR3aa: CAWSGNEKLFF; CDR3nt: TGTGCCTGGAGCGGGAATGAAAAACTGTTTTTT
v_gene: TRBV4-1; j_gene: TRBJ1-6; abundance: .; d_gene: TRBD1; CDR3aa: CASSQDLVQGAPLKSPLHF; CDR3nt: TGCGCCAGCAGCCAAGATCTGGTACAGGGGGCACCCCTAAAGTCACCCCTCCACTTT
v_gene: TRBV6-4; j_gene: TRBJ2-5; abundance: .; d_gene: TRBD2; CDR3aa: CASSESGGAQETQYF; CDR3nt: TGTGCCAGCAGTGAGTCGGGGGGGGCCCAAGAGACCCAGTACTTC
v_gene: TRBV9; j_gene: TRBJ1-1; abundance: .; d_gene: .; CDR3aa: CASSPLPGDRKNTEAFF; CDR3nt: TGTGCCAGCAGCCCACTACCTGGCGACAGGAAAAACACTGAAGCTTTCTTT